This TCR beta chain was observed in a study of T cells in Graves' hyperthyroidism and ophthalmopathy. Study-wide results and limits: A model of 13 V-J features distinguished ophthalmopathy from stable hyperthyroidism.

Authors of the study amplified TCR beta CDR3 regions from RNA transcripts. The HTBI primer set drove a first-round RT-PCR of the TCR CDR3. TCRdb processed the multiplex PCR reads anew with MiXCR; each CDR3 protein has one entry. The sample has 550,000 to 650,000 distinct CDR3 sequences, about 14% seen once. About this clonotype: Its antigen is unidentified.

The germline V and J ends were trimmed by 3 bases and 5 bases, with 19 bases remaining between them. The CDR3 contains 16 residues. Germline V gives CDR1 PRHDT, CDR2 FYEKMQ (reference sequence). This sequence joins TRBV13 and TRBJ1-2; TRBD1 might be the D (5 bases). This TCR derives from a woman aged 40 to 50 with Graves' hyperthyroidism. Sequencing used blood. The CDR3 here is CASSFRESQLGYGYTF. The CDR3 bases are TGTGCCAGCAGCTTCAGGGAATCTCAATTGGGGTATGGCTACACCTTC.